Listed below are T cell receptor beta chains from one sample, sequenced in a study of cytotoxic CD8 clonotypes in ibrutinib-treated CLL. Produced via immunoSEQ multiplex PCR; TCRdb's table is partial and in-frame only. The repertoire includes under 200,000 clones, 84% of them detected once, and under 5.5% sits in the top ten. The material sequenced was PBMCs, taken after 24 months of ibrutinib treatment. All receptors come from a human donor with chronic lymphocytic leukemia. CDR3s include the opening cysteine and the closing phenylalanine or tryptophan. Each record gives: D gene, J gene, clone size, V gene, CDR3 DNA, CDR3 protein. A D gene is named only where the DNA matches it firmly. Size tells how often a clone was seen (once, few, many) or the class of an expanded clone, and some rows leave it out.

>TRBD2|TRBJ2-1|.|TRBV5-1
TGCGCCAGCAGCGCAGCGGGGGGGTTAAATGAGCAGTTCTTC
CASSAAGGLNEQFF
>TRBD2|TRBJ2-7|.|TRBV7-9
TGTGCCAGCAGCCGTCGCACTAGCGGGGCCGGACTGGTGCAGTACTTC
CASSRRTSGAGLVQYF
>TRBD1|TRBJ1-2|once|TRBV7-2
TGTGCCAGCAGCTTAGTATCTGACAGGGGGCCTGGCTACACCTTC
CASSLVSDRGPGYTF
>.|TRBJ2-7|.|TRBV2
TGTGCCAGCAGCTTGGACATACTGCTGTACGAGCAGTACTTC
CASSLDILLYEQYF
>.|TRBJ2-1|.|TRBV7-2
TGTGCCAGCAGGAGCCCGCTCCGGGGTCTCAATGAGCAGTTCTTC
CASRSPLRGLNEQFF
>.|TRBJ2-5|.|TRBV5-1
TGCGCCAGCAGCCACCCGGGGGAGACCCAGTACTTC
CASSHPGETQYF
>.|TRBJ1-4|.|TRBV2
TGTGCCAGCAGTGTAACGGGGGGGCTTCGGGAAAAACTGTTTTTT
CASSVTGGLREKLFF
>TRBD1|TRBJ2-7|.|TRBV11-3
TGTGCCAGCAGCTTGGCGGGACAGGCACCCAAGCAGTACTTC
CASSLAGQAPKQYF
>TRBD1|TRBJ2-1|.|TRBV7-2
TGTGCCAGCAGCCCATTGTCCCGGGACAGGGTACGGTCCTACAATGAGCAGTTCTTC
CASSPLSRDRVRSYNEQFF
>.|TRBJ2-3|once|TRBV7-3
TGTGCCAGCAGCATATCGGGGGGCCCAGGGACGCAGTATTTT
CASSISGGPGTQYF
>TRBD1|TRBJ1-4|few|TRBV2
TGTGCCAGCGGAGTCGGGACAGTTAATGAAAAACTGTTTTTT
CASGVGTVNEKLFF
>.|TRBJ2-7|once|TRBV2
TGTGCCAGCAGTGAATACGGATCCTCCTACGAGCAGTACTTC
CASSEYGSSYEQYF
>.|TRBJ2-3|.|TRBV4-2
TGTGCCAGCAGCCAAGGTGTCGGGTCAGATACGCAGTATTTT
CASSQGVGSDTQYF
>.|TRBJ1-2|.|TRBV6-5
TGTGCCAGCAGCTACGACACTAACTATGGCTACACCTTC
CASSYDTNYGYTF